A single sample gave rise to the 13 T cell receptor beta chains below, sequenced in a study of identifying expanded T cells in peripheral blood. TCRdb's table, derived via immunoSEQ multiplex PCR, lists solely in-frame clones and lacks some. The table has roughly 63,000 clones, approximately 82% seen once. Material for sequencing was blood. Receptor source: a person aged 18 to 75 in good health.

The gene calls are TRBV30 and TRBJ2-1, with TRBD2 identical over 7 bases. The CDR3 has 13 amino acids. The V and J ends lost 8 bases and 6 bases, in that order; junction bases with no gene match: 10. From germline, CDR1 is GTSNPN and CDR2 SVGIG (reference sequence). CDR3 in DNA: TGTGCCCATCTTACGGGGGGAAGCAATGAGCAGTTCTTC. As protein: CAHLTGGSNEQFF.

The J gene is TRBJ2-7, the V gene TRBV7-2, with D perhaps matching TRBD1 (5 bases). The CDR3 is 15 residues long. V was cut by 2 bases and J by 4 bases, with 15 bases left in between. The germline V gene encodes CDR1 SGHTA and CDR2 FQGNSA. The CDR3 spells CASSLPRVFRYEQYF. CDR3 coding DNA: TGTGCCAGCAGCTTACCCAGGGTTTTTCGATACGAGCAGTACTTC. The full variable domain, completed using reference TRBV7-2 and TRBJ2-7, is GAGVSQSPSNKVTEKGKDVELRCDPISGHTALYWYRQSLGQGLEFLIYFQGNSAPDKSGLPSDRFSAERTGGSVSTLTIQRTQQEDSAVYLCASSLPRVFRYEQYFGPGTRLTVT.

The chain couples TRBV27 to TRBJ2-5; TRBD2 might be the D (6 bases). V lost 8 bases, J lost 4 bases, and 11 bases lay in between. CDR1 is MNHEY and CDR2 is SMNVEV in the germline V gene (reference sequence). This CDR3 has 12 amino acids. The CDR3 DNA sequence: TGTGCCAGCCGGAGACTAGGAGAGACCCAGTACTTC. Protein product: CASRRLGETQYF.

This clone has only one observation. CDR3 in amino acids: CASSLEGGRTDGYTF. In DNA, the CDR3 is TGTGCCAGCAGCCTCGAAGGGGGGCGAACTGATGGCTACACCTTC. The gene calls are TRBV6-1 and TRBJ1-2; D is possibly TRBD1 (6 bases). The CDR3 sequence is 15 residues long. CDR1 is MNHNS, CDR2 SASEGT, per germline. V lost 6 bases and J 6 bases, leaving 20 bases between the germline ends.

This chain links TRBV6-6 with TRBJ1-4, with no clear D. Trimming took 2 bases from V and 8 from J, leaving 3 bases between them. The CDR3 consists of 11 residues. Germline assignment: CDR1 MNHNY and CDR2 SVGAGI (reference sequence). This CDR3 reads CASSYGEKLFF. CDR3 DNA sequence: TGTGCCAGCAGTTACGGGGAAAAACTGTTTTTT.

This rearrangement joins TRBV7-6 to TRBJ2-3; D gene ambiguous. Germline CDR1 reads SGHVS; CDR2 reads FNYEAQ. There are 12 residues in the CDR3. Trimming took off 4 bases at V and 7 bases at J, with 9 bases between the two ends. CDR3 protein: CASSSGVNTQYF. Here the CDR3 DNA reads TGTGCCAGCAGCTCTGGGGTCAATACGCAGTATTTT.

This chain connects TRBV7-3 to TRBJ2-5; no reliable D call. V was pared by 5 bases and J by 2 bases, with 12 bases between. CDR1 and CDR2 from the germline V gene are SGHTA and FQGTGA. The CDR3 loop spans 14 amino acids. The CDR3 DNA is TGTGCCAGCAGCCCAATAGACTCACAAGAGACCCAGTACTTC. Residues: CASSPIDSQETQYF.

This chain joins TRBV30 and TRBJ1-1; no clear D. This CDR3 spans 14 amino acids. Germline V CDR1 and CDR2: GTSNPN, SVGIG (reference sequence). The V gene lost 0 bases and the J gene lost 1 base, with 9 bases spanning the gap. DNA for the CDR3: TGTGCCTGGAGTGTAGAGGGAAGGAACACTGAAGCTTTCTTT. This encodes CAWSVEGRNTEAFF.

The chain couples TRBV5-1 to TRBJ2-3; the D is unclear. Per the germline V gene, CDR1 is SGHRS and CDR2 is YFSETQ. The V end was cut by 2 bases, the J end by 10 bases, with 20 bases between. CDR3 length equals 15 residues. In nucleotides, the CDR3 is TGCGCCAGCAGCTTCGATGACCTGAATAAACGTTCGCAGTATTTT. Translation gives CASSFDDLNKRSQYF. The complete variable domain, with remaining parts taken from reference TRBV5-1 and TRBJ2-3, reads KAGVTQTPRYLIKTRGQQVTLSCSPISGHRSVSWYQQTPGQGLQFLFEYFSETQRNKGNFPGRFSGRQFSNSRSEMNVSTLELGDSALYLCASSFDDLNKRSQYFGPGTRLTVL.

The genes are TRBV28 and TRBJ1-5; unclear D gene. CDR3 length: 14 amino acids. V was trimmed by 8 bases and J by 6 bases, leaving 17 bases between them. Germline CDR1 reads MDHEN; CDR2 reads SYDVKM. This chain's CDR3 is CASHLMGTGQPQHF. CDR3 in DNA: TGTGCCAGCCACCTGATGGGAACGGGTCAGCCCCAGCATTTT.

V usage is TRBV12-5 and J usage is TRBJ1-1, with a tentative D call TRBD1 (6 bases). The V gene lost 1 base and the J gene lost 0 bases, with 9 bases spanning the gap. The CDR3 totals 15 residues. Germline V gene lookup returns CDR1 LGHNT and CDR2 FRNRAP. For the CDR3, the DNA is TGTGCTAGTGGTTTGGGGACAGCCATGAACACTGAAGCTTTCTTT. Translation: CASGLGTAMNTEAFF.

For this clone: Different DNA sequences within this sample yield the same CDR3. The chain has TRBV27 and TRBJ1-1; D is undetermined. V lost 2 bases, J lost 1 base, and 8 bases lay in between. This CDR3 contains 14 residues. CDR1 and CDR2 (germline): MNHEY, SMNVEV (reference sequence). This chain's CDR3 is CASSLRPGNTEAFF. The DNA for the CDR3 is TGTGCCAGCAGTTTAAGGCCAGGGAACACTGAAGCTTTCTTT.

The chain joins TRBV6-1 to TRBJ1-5; 7 bases are a match to TRBD1. V trimming: 6 bases; J trimming: 7 bases; junction bases outside the gene matches: 6. The CDR3 has 13 residues. Germline CDR1 MNHNS, CDR2 SASEGT. The CDR3 DNA is TGTGCCAGCAGCCCCACAGGGGACCAGCCCCAGCATTTT. It yields the protein CASSPTGDQPQHF.